A single sample is the source of the 11 T cell receptor beta chains below, sequenced in a study of vaccination effects on CD4 cells after COVID-19. Libraries were prepared by immunoSEQ multiplex PCR; TCRdb keeps only in-frame clonotypes and omits some of them. The sample holds about 24,000 clones, about 70% seen once. Peptide-pool stimulation followed by sequencing identified expanded antigen-specific CD4+ clonotypes in the ViraFEST assay. Culturing for about 10 days preceded CD4+ T cell isolation. Vaccination of participants consisted of two doses of either the BNT162b2 or mRNA-1273 vaccine. Their antigens are not known. The sample was CD4+ T cells from PBMCs cultured with SARS-CoV-2 spike peptides, taken after COVID-19 vaccination. All receptors derive from a human donor who received a COVID-19 vaccine.

The gene calls are TRBV5-1 and TRBJ1-4; TRBD1 is a possible D gene (6 bases). The V gene lost 4 bases and the J gene lost 8 bases, with 27 bases spanning the gap. This CDR3 comprises 18 residues. The germline gives CDR1 SGHRS, CDR2 YFSETQ. DNA for the CDR3: TGCGCCAGCAGCCTGGGCCGTGCGGGGACCCCGCAGGGGGAAAAACTGTTTTTT. Translation: CASSLGRAGTPQGEKLFF.

The CDR3 DNA follows: TGCGCCAGCAGCCAAGTCCTCCTAGCGGCAAAAAACATTCAGTACTTC. This translates into CASSQVLLAAKNIQYF. The rearrangement joins TRBV4-1 to TRBJ2-4; TRBD2 matches at 7 bases. This CDR3 comprises 16 residues. Germline lookup yields CDR1 MGHRA and CDR2 YSYEKL. V lost 1 base and J lost 4; bases outside the gene matches: 7.

The rearrangement links TRBV19 to TRBJ2-7; D gene uncertain. Trimming stripped 4 bases from V and 2 bases from J, with 12 bases between. The germline V gene encodes CDR1 LNHDA and CDR2 SQIVND (reference sequence). There are 14 residues in the CDR3. The CDR3 spells CASSTRTDTYEQYF. Written as DNA, the CDR3 is TGTGCCAGTAGTACAAGGACGGATACCTACGAGCAGTACTTC.

The chain employs TRBV24-1 and TRBJ1-1, with 9 bases fitting TRBD1. The CDR3 runs to 13 residues. The germline CDR1 and CDR2 sequences are KGHDR and SFDVKD. The junction had 4 bases not matched to a gene; V was cut back by 9 bases and J by 3 bases. The CDR3 coding sequence is TGTGCCACCTCGGGACAGGGCCACACTGAAGCTTTCTTT. This encodes CATSGQGHTEAFF.

The chain employs TRBV21-1 and TRBJ1-5. TRBV21-1 is a pseudogene segment. The CDR3 is 16 amino acids. CDR3 nucleotides: TGTGCCAGCAGCCCATGCCGCTGGGGTAGCAATCAGCCCCAGCATTTT. Translated, it gives CASSPCRWGSNQPQHF.

This chain links TRBV6-5 with TRBJ1-5; 11 bases line up with TRBD1. V shed 6 bases and J 7 bases; nucleotides not matched to a gene: 8. The germline gives CDR1 MNHEY, CDR2 SVGAGI. The CDR3 is 15 amino acids. The CDR3 loop reads CASRRTGGAGQPQHF. CDR3 nucleotide sequence: TGTGCCAGCAGAAGGACAGGGGGCGCCGGACAGCCCCAGCATTTT.

The rearrangement links TRBV12-5 to TRBJ1-5; D is perhaps TRBD1 (6 bases). The germline V and J ends were trimmed by 0 bases and 3 bases, with 21 bases remaining between them. Germline V gives CDR1 LGHNT, CDR2 FRNRAP. The CDR3 has 19 residues. CDR3 bases: TGTGCTAGTGGTTTGGTCTTAGGCTTGAAGGGGGATTCCAATCAGCCCCAGCATTTT. It encodes CASGLVLGLKGDSNQPQHF. Filled out from reference TRBV12-5 and TRBJ1-5, the complete variable domain reads DARVTQTPRHKVTEMGQEVTMRCQPILGHNTVFWYRQTMMQGLELLAYFRNRAPLDDSGMPKDRFSAEMPDATLATLKIQPSEPRDSAVYFCASGLVLGLKGDSNQPQHFGDGTRLSIL.

The chain employs TRBV11-2 and TRBJ2-5; a weak D match, TRBD1 (5 bases). The V and J ends lost 5 bases and 3 bases respectively, with 10 bases between them. This CDR3 is 13 amino acids long. The V gene's germline CDR1 is SGHAT and CDR2 FQNNGV. Here the CDR3 DNA reads TGTGCCAGCAGCCGTGGGGCAGAAGAGACCCAGTACTTC. Its translation: CASSRGAEETQYF.

The rearrangement uses TRBV2 and TRBJ1-4, with D unresolved. Germline V gives CDR1 SNHLY, CDR2 FYNNEI. There are 14 residues in the CDR3. The V end was cut by 7 bases, the J end by 0 bases, with 9 bases between. The CDR3 reads CASKIHATNEKLFF. The CDR3 bases are TGTGCCAGCAAAATTCATGCAACTAATGAAAAACTGTTTTTT.

In this sample, this clone turned up once. This sequence joins TRBV10-2 and TRBJ2-1, with D possibly TRBD2 on 6 matching bases. The V end lost 1 base, the J end lost 3 bases, and 16 bases lay between the germline ends. The CDR3 contains 17 residues. From germline, CDR1 is WSHSY and CDR2 SAAADI. CDR3 region: CASSELGSGILYNEQFF. The CDR3 DNA reads as TGCGCCAGCAGTGAGTTGGGTAGCGGAATCCTCTACAATGAGCAGTTCTTC.

This sequence joins TRBV6-1 and TRBJ1-2, with a tentative D call TRBD1 (6 bases). V lost 3 bases and J 0 bases, leaving 11 bases between the germline ends. The CDR3 has 15 residues. Looked up from germline, CDR1 is MNHNS and CDR2 is SASEGT. The DNA of the CDR3 is TGTGCCAGCAGTGAGGAGACAGGAGCTAACTATGGCTACACCTTC. Translation gives CASSEETGANYGYTF.